Following are 2 T cell receptor beta chains from one sample sequenced in a study of T cell responses to AZD1222 COVID-19 vaccine. Sequencing used immunoSEQ multiplex PCR; TCRdb keeps in-frame clones, though not all of them. This sample has 130,000 to 150,000 clones, with approximately 88% found just once. The sample was peripheral blood, taken 28 days after the second dose of the MenACWY control vaccine. The receptors shown here come from an adult who received the MenACWY meningococcal vaccine as a control.

The chain recombines TRBV29-1 with TRBJ2-5; D perhaps matches TRBD1 (5 bases). This CDR3 spans 10 amino acids. CDR1 and CDR2 from the germline V gene are SQVTM and ANQGSEA. The V end was cut by 7 bases, the J end by 4 bases, with 7 bases between. CDR3 residues: CSAGSETQYF. For the CDR3, the DNA is TGCAGCGCAGGGTCAGAGACCCAGTACTTC.

V gene TRBV5-6 combines with J gene TRBJ2-6; D might be TRBD1 or TRBD2, each matching 6 bases. Per the germline V gene, CDR1 is SGHDT and CDR2 is YYEEEE. V dropped 2 bases and J dropped 4 bases, with 10 bases sitting between them. The length of the CDR3 is 15 residues. The CDR3 DNA reads as TGTGCCAGCAGCTTTAGGGGGGAAGGGGCCAACGTCCTGACTTTC. Encoded protein: CASSFRGEGANVLTF.